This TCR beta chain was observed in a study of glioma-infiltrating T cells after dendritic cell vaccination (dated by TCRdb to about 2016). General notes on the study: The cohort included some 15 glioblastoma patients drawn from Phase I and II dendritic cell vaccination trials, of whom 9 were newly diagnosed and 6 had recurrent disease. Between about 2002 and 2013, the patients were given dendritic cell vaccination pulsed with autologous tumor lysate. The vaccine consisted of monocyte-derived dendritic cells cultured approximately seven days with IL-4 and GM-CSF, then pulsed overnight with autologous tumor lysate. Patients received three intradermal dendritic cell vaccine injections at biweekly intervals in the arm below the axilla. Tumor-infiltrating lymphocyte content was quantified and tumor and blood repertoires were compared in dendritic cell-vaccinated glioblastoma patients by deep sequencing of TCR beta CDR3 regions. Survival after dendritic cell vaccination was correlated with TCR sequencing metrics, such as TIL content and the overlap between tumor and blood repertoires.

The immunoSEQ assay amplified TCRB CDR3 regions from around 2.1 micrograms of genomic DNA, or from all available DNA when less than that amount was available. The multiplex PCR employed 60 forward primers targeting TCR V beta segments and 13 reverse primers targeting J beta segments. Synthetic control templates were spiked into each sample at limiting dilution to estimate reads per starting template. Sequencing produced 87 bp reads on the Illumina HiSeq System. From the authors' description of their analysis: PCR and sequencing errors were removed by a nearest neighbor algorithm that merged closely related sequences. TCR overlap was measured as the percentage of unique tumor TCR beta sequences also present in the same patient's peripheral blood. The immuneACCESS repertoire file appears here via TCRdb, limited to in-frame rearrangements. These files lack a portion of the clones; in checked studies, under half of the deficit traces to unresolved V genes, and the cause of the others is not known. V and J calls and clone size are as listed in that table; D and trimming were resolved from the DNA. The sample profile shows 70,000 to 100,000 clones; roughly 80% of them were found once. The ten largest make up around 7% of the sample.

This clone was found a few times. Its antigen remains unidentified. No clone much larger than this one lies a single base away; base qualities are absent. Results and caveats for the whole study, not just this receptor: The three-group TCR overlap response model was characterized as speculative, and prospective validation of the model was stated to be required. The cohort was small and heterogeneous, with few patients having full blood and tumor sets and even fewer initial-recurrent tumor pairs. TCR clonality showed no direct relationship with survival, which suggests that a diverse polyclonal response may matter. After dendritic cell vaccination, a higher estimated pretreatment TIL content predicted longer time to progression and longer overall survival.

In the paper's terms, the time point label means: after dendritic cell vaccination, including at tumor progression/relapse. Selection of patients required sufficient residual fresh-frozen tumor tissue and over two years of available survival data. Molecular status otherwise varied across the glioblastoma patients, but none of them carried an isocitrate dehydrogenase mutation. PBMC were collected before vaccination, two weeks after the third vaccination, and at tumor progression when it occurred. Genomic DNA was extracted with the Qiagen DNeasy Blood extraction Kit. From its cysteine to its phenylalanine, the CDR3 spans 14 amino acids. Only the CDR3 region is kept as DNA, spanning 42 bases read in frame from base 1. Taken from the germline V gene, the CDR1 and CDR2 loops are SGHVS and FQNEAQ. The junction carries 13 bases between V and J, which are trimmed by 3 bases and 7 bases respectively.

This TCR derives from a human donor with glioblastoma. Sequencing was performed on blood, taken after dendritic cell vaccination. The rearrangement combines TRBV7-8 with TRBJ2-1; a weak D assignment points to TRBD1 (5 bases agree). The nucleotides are TGTGCCAGCAGCTTCTCAGGGATATGGAATGAGCAGTTCTTC. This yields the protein CASSFSGIWNEQFF.